Listed below are T cell receptor beta chains from one sample, sequenced in a study of CDR3 diversity in severe acne. TCRdb recomputed calls from the PCR reads with MiXCR, one row per CDR3 protein. The sample lists roughly 100,000 distinct CDR3 sequences, about half seen once, with 9.5% to 15% in the top ten. Sequenced input: blood. The source of these receptors is a male donor with acne. Each CDR3 is given with its conserved first and last residue. A D gene is named only where the DNA matches it firmly. Where a row states a size, it is once, few, many or the class of an expanded clone; other rows omit it.

CDR3 protein: CATSDFAGTSDEQFF
CDR3 DNA: TGTGCCACCAGTGATTTCGCCGGGACTAGCGATGAGCAGTTCTTC
clone size: once
D gene: TRBD2
J gene: TRBJ2-1
V gene: TRBV24-1

CDR3 protein: CASSLIRGNTQYF
CDR3 DNA: TGTGCCAGCAGTTTGATCAGGGGAAATACGCAGTATTTT
clone size: many
D gene: -
J gene: TRBJ2-3
V gene: TRBV6-2/TRBV6-3

CDR3 protein: CASSVDSGTNTGELFF
CDR3 DNA: TGTGCCAGCAGCGTAGATAGCGGGACGAACACCGGGGAGCTGTTTTTT
clone size: -
D gene: TRBD2
J gene: TRBJ2-2
V gene: TRBV9

CDR3 protein: CASSPVSAGPNQPQHF
CDR3 DNA: TGTGCCAGCTCACCGGTGTCGGCCGGACCCAATCAGCCCCAGCATTTT
clone size: -
D gene: -
J gene: TRBJ1-5
V gene: TRBV18

CDR3 protein: CATSSRTSNQQYF
CDR3 DNA: TGTGCCACCAGCAGTCGGACTAGTAACCAGCAGTACTTC
clone size: -
D gene: TRBD2
J gene: TRBJ2-7
V gene: TRBV15

CDR3 protein: CASSQGTSGSYEQYF
CDR3 DNA: TGTGCCAGCAGCCAAGGGACTAGCGGCTCCTACGAGCAGTACTTC
clone size: few
D gene: TRBD2
J gene: TRBJ2-7
V gene: TRBV5-4

CDR3 protein: CSARDSTNQPRHF
CDR3 DNA: TGCAGCGCCCGGGACAGTACGAATCAGCCCCGGCATTTT
clone size: -
D gene: TRBD1
J gene: TRBJ1-5
V gene: TRBV29-1

CDR3 protein: CASSPQGYTETFF
CDR3 DNA: TGTGCCAGCAGTCCTCAGGGGTACACTGAAACTTTCTTT
clone size: -
D gene: -
J gene: TRBJ1-1
V gene: TRBV25-1

CDR3 protein: CASSEESAGQYF
CDR3 DNA: TGTGCCAGCAGTGAAGAAAGTGCCGGGCAGTATTTT
clone size: -
D gene: -
J gene: TRBJ2-3
V gene: TRBV2

CDR3 protein: CASSIDTVKHGCRLSVHKCAQHF
CDR3 DNA: TGTGCCAGTAGTATAGACACAGTGAAGCACGGATGTCGCCTCTCTGTGCATAAATGTGCCCAGCATTTT
clone size: -
D gene: -
J gene: TRBJ1-5
V gene: TRBV19

CDR3 protein: CASSDRGGAFF
CDR3 DNA: TGTGCCAGCAGTGACAGGGGTGGGGCTTTCTTT
clone size: -
D gene: TRBD1
J gene: TRBJ1-1
V gene: TRBV10-2

CDR3 protein: CASSRGGTEAFF
CDR3 DNA: TGTGCCAGCAGTAGGGGTGGCACTGAAGCTTTCTTT
clone size: few
D gene: -
J gene: TRBJ1-1
V gene: TRBV28

CDR3 protein: CASSYQAPGLAVGNEQFF
CDR3 DNA: TGTGCCAGCAGTTACCAGGCACCGGGACTAGCGGTAGGCAATGAGCAGTTCTTC
clone size: once
D gene: TRBD2
J gene: TRBJ2-1
V gene: TRBV25-1

CDR3 protein: CASSIASGRSYNEQFF
CDR3 DNA: TGTGCCAGTAGTATAGCTAGCGGGAGGTCCTACAATGAGCAGTTCTTC
clone size: few
D gene: TRBD2
J gene: TRBJ2-1
V gene: TRBV19

CDR3 protein: CASSTRRGSPYGYTF
CDR3 DNA: TGTGCCAGCAGTACTAGGCGGGGATCTCCCTATGGCTACACCTTC
clone size: -
D gene: -
J gene: TRBJ1-2
V gene: TRBV7-2

CDR3 protein: CASRAPGEGYNEQFF
CDR3 DNA: TGTGCCAGCAGAGCCCCGGGGGAGGGATACAATGAGCAGTTCTTC
clone size: many
D gene: TRBD2
J gene: TRBJ2-1
V gene: TRBV6-2/TRBV6-3

CDR3 protein: CASSQGWTVNEQYF
CDR3 DNA: TGTGCCAGCAGCCAGGGGTGGACAGTCAACGAGCAGTACTTC
clone size: -
D gene: -
J gene: TRBJ2-7
V gene: TRBV2

CDR3 protein: CASPRWRWSEQFF
CDR3 DNA: TGTGCCAGCCCCAGGTGGAGGTGGAGTGAGCAGTTCTTC
clone size: once
D gene: -
J gene: TRBJ2-1
V gene: TRBV7-2

CDR3 protein: CASTAPQGVRWTEAFF
CDR3 DNA: TGTGCCAGCACCGCTCCACAGGGAGTCCGTTGGACTGAAGCTTTCTTT
clone size: -
D gene: -
J gene: TRBJ1-1
V gene: TRBV28

CDR3 protein: CASRGTLMEQEAQYF
CDR3 DNA: TGTGCCAGCAGAGGGACCTTAATGGAGCAAGAGGCCCAGTACTTC
clone size: -
D gene: -
J gene: TRBJ2-5
V gene: TRBV2

CDR3 protein: CASSLGSSGAYNEQFF
CDR3 DNA: TGTGCCAGCAGCCTCGGATCGAGCGGAGCCTACAATGAGCAGTTCTTC
clone size: many
D gene: -
J gene: TRBJ2-1
V gene: TRBV2

CDR3 protein: CASSRGGILAKNIQYF
CDR3 DNA: TGTGCCAGCAGCCGGGGCGGGATTCTAGCCAAAAACATTCAGTACTTC
clone size: many
D gene: -
J gene: TRBJ2-4
V gene: TRBV3-1

CDR3 protein: CASSLDDRRSPLHF
CDR3 DNA: TGCGCCAGCAGCTTGGACGACAGGCGTTCACCCCTCCACTTT
clone size: many
D gene: -
J gene: TRBJ1-6
V gene: TRBV5-1

CDR3 protein: CSARGRQGVDTGELFF
CDR3 DNA: TGCAGTGCTAGAGGCCGACAGGGGGTGGACACCGGGGAGCTGTTTTTT
clone size: many
D gene: TRBD1
J gene: TRBJ2-2
V gene: TRBV20-1

CDR3 protein: CASSFLAETQYF
CDR3 DNA: TGTGCCAGCAGTTTTCTTGCAGAGACCCAGTACTTC
clone size: many
D gene: -
J gene: TRBJ2-5
V gene: TRBV12-3/TRBV12-4

CDR3 protein: CASSVPLAGDDEQFF
CDR3 DNA: TGTGCCAGCAGCGTTCCACTAGCGGGAGATGATGAGCAGTTCTTC
clone size: -
D gene: TRBD2
J gene: TRBJ2-1
V gene: TRBV9

CDR3 protein: CASIRGQGYEQYF
CDR3 DNA: TGTGCCAGCATTAGAGGACAGGGCTACGAGCAGTACTTC
clone size: -
D gene: TRBD1
J gene: TRBJ2-7
V gene: TRBV2

CDR3 protein: CATSDLGTAGETQYF
CDR3 DNA: TGTGCCACCAGTGATTTGGGGACAGCGGGCGAGACCCAGTACTTC
clone size: -
D gene: -
J gene: TRBJ2-5
V gene: TRBV24-1

CDR3 protein: CASRQTGGGNQPQHF
CDR3 DNA: TGTGCCAGCAGACAGACAGGGGGGGGTAATCAGCCCCAGCATTTT
clone size: -
D gene: TRBD1
J gene: TRBJ1-5
V gene: TRBV28